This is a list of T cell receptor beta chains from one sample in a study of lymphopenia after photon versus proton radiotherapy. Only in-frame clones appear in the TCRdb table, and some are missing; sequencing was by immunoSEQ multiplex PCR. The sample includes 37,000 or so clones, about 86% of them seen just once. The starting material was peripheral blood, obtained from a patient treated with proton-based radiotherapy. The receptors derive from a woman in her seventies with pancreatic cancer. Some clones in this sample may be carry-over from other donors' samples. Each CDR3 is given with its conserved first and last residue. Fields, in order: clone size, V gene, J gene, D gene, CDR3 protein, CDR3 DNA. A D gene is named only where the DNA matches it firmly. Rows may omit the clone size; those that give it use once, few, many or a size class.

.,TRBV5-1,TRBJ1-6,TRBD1,CASSWTGTGEVESPLHF,TGCGCCAGCAGCTGGACCGGGACAGGGGAGGTAGAGTCACCCCTCCACTTT
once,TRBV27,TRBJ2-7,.,CASSLIALSSYEQYF,TGTGCCAGCAGTTTGATAGCGCTCAGCTCCTACGAGCAGTACTTC
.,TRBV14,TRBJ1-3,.,CASSQDPGPSGNTIYF,TGTGCCAGCAGCCAAGATCCAGGGCCTTCTGGAAACACCATATATTTT
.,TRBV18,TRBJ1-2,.,CASSQTTGSRDGYTF,TGTGCCAGCTCACAAACGACAGGCTCTCGTGATGGCTACACCTTC
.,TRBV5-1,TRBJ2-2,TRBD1,CASSLASGTGAGELFF,TGCGCCAGCAGCTTGGCCTCCGGGACAGGGGCCGGGGAGCTGTTTTTT
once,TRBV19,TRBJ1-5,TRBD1,CASSRDRESNQPQHF,TGTGCCAGTAGTCGGGACAGGGAAAGCAATCAGCCCCAGCATTTT
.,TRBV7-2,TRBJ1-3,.,CASSQNWGTGNTIYF,TGTGCCAGCAGCCAAAACTGGGGGACTGGAAACACCATATATTTT
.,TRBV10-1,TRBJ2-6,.,CASSEGALSGANVLTF,TGCGCCAGCAGTGAGGGGGCCCTCTCTGGGGCCAACGTCCTGACTTTC
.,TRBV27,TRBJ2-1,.,CASSLNGEGYNEQFF,TGTGCCAGCAGTTTAAACGGGGAAGGTTACAATGAGCAGTTCTTC
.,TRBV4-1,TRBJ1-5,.,CASSQELSDYSNQPQHF,TGCGCCAGCAGCCAAGAACTAAGCGATTATAGCAATCAGCCCCAGCATTTT
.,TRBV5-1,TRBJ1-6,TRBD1,CASSIRQGRSSPLHF,TGCGCCAGCAGCATCCGACAGGGGCGGAGTTCACCCCTCCACTTT